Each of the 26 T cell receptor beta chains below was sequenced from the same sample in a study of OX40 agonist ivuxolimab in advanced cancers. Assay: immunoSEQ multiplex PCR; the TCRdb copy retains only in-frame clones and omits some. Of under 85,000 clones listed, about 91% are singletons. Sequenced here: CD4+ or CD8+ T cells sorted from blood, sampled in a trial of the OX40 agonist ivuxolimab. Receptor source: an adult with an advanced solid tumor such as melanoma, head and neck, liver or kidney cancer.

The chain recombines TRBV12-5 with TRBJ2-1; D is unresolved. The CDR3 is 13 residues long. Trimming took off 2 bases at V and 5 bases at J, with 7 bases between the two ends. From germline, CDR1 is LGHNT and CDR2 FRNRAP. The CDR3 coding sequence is TGTGCTAGTGGTTTGTCCAGGAACAATGAGCAGTTCTTC. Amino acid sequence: CASGLSRNNEQFF.

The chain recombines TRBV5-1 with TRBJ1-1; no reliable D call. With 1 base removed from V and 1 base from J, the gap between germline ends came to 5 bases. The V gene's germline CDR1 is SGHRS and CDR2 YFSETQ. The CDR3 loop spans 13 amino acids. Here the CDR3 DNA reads TGCGCCAGCAGCTTGTCCTGGAACACTGAAGCTTTCTTT. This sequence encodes CASSLSWNTEAFF.

CDR3 in DNA: TGTGCCAGCAGCTTACGGACTAGCGGGAGGGTGAATGAGCAGTTCTTC. Translating it yields CASSLRTSGRVNEQFF. This chain connects TRBV11-2 to TRBJ2-1; 15 nucleotides align to TRBD2. This CDR3 spans 16 amino acids. Germline-derived CDR1 and CDR2 are SGHAT and FQNNGV. The junction had 3 bases not matched to a gene; V was cut back by 2 bases and J by 7 bases.

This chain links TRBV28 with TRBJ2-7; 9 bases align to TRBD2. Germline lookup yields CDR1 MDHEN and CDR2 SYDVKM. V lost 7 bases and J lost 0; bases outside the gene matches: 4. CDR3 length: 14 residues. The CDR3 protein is CASIISGSSYEQYF. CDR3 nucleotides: TGTGCCAGCATTATTAGCGGGAGCTCCTACGAGCAGTACTTC.

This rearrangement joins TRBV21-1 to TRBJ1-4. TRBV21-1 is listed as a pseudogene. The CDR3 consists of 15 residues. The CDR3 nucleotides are TGTGCCAGCAGCAAAGATGGGGGAACTAATGAAAAACTGTTTTTT. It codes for CASSKDGGTNEKLFF.

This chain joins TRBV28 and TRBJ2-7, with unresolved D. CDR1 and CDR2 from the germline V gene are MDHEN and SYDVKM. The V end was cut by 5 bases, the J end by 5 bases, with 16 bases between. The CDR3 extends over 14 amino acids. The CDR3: CASSDWGFSDEQYF. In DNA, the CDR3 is TGTGCCAGCAGTGACTGGGGTTTTTCAGACGAGCAGTACTTC.

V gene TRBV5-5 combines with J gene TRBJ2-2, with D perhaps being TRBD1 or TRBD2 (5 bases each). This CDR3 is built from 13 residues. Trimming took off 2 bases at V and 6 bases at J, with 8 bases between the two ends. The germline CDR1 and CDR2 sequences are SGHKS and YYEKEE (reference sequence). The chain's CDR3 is CASSFPGPGELFF. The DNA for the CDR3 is TGTGCCAGCAGCTTCCCGGGGCCCGGGGAGCTGTTTTTT.

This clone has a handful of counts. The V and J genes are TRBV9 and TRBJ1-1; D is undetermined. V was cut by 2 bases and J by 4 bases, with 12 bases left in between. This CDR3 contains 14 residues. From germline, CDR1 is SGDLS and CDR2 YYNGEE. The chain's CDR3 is CASSVRAMGTEAFF. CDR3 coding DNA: TGTGCCAGCAGCGTGAGGGCGATGGGCACTGAAGCTTTCTTT.

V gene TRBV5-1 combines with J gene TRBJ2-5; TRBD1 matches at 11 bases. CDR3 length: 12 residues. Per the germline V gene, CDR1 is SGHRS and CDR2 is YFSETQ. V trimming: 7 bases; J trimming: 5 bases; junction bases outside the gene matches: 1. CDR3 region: CASGQGAETQYF. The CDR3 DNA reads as TGCGCCAGCGGACAGGGGGCGGAGACCCAGTACTTC.

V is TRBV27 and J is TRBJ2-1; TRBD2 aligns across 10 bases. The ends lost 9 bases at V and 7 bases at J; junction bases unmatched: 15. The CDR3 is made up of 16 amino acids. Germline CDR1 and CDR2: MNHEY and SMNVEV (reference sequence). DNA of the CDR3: TGTGCCAGTCGGAGCGGGAGGGCCGTAGCGCGAAATGAGCAGTTCTTC. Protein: CASRSGRAVARNEQFF.

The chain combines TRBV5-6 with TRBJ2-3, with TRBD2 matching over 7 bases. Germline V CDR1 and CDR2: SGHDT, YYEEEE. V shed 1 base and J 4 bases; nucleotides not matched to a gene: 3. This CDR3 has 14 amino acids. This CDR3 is CASSLPREADTQYF. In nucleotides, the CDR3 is TGTGCCAGCAGCTTGCCCCGGGAGGCAGATACGCAGTATTTT. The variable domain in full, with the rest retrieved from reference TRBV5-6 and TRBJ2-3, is DAGVTQSPTHLIKTRGQQVTLRCSPKSGHDTVSWYQQALGQGPQFIFQYYEEEERQRGNFPDRFSGHQFPNYSSELNVNALLLGDSALYLCASSLPREADTQYFGPGTRLTVL.

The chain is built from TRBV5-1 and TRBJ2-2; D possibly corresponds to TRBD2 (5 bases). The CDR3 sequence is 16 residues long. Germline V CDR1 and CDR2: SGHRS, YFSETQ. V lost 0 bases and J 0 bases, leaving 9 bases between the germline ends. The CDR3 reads CASSLALASNTGELFF. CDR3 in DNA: TGCGCCAGCAGCTTGGCGCTAGCCTCGAACACCGGGGAGCTGTTTTTT.

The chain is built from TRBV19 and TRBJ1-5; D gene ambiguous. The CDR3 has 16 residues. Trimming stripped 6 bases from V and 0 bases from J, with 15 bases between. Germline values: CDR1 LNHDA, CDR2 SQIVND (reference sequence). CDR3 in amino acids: CASSRQTPNSNQPQHF. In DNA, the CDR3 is TGTGCCAGTAGCCGACAAACCCCCAATAGCAATCAGCCCCAGCATTTT. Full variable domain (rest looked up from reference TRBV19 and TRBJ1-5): DGGITQSPKYLFRKEGQNVTLSCEQNLNHDAMYWYRQDPGQGLRLIYYSQIVNDFQKGDIAEGYSVSREKKESFPLTVTSAQKNPTAFYLCASSRQTPNSNQPQHFGDGTRLSIL.

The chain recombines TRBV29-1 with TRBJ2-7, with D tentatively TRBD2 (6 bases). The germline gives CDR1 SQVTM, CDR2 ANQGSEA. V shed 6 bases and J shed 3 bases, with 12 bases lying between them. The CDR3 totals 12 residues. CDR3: CSVRPGVYEQYF. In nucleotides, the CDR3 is TGCAGCGTGAGACCGGGAGTCTACGAGCAGTACTTC.

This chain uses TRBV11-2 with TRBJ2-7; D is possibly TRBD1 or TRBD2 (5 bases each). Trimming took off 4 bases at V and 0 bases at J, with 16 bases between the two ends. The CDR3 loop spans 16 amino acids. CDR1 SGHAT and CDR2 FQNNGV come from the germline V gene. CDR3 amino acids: CASSSLVKRGSYEQYF. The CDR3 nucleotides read TGTGCCAGCAGCTCCTTGGTCAAGAGGGGCTCCTACGAGCAGTACTTC. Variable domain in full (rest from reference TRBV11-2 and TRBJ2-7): EAGVAQSPRYKIIEKRQSVAFWCNPISGHATLYWYQQILGQGPKLLIQFQNNGVVDDSQLPKDRFSAERLKGVDSTLKIQPAKLEDSAVYLCASSSLVKRGSYEQYFGPGTRLTVT.

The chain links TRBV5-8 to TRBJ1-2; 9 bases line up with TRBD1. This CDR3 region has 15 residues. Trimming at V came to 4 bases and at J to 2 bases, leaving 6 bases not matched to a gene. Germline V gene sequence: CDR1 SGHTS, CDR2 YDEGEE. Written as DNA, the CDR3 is TGTGCCAGCAGCCTAACCGGGACAGGGAACTATGGCTACACCTTC. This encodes CASSLTGTGNYGYTF.

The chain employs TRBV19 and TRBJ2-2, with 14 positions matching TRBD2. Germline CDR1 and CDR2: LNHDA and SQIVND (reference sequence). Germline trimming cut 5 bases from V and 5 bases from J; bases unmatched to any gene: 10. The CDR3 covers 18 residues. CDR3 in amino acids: CASSPVRLAGGRTGELFF. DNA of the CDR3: TGTGCCAGTAGTCCCGTTAGACTAGCGGGGGGGCGAACCGGGGAGCTGTTTTTT. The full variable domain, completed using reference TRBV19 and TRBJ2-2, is DGGITQSPKYLFRKEGQNVTLSCEQNLNHDAMYWYRQDPGQGLRLIYYSQIVNDFQKGDIAEGYSVSREKKESFPLTVTSAQKNPTAFYLCASSPVRLAGGRTGELFFGEGSRLTVL.

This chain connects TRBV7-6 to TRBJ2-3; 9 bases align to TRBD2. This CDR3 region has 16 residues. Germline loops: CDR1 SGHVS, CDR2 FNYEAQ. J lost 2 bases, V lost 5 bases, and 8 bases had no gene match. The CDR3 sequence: CASSPLSGGTTDTQYF. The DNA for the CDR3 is TGTGCCAGCAGCCCCCTTAGCGGGGGTACCACAGATACGCAGTATTTT.

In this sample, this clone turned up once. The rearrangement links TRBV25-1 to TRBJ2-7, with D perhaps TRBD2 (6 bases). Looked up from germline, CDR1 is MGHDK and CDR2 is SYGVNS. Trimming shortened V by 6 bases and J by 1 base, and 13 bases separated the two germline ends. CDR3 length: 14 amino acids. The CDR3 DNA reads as TGTGCCAGCAGCCGGGACTGGCCGTCCTACGAGCAGTACTTC. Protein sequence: CASSRDWPSYEQYF.

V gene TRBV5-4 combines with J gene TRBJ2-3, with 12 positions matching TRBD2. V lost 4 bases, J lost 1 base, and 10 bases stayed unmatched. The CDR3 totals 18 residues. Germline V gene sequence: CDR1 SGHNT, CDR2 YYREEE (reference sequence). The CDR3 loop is CASSELAGGLGGTDTQYF. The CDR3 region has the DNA TGTGCCAGCAGCGAGCTAGCGGGAGGGCTAGGAGGCACAGATACGCAGTATTTT.

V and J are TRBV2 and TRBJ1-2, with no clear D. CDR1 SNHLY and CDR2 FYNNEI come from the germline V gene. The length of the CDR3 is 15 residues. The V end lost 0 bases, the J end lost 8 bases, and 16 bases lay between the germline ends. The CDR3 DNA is TGTGCCAGCAGTGAAGCGCTTGGGATGATCGGCGGCTACACCTTC. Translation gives CASSEALGMIGGYTF.

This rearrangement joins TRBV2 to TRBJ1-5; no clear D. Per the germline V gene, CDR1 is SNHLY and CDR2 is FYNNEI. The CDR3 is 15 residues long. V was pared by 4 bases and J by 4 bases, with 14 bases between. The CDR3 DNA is TGTGCCAGCAGTGCAGAAAGTTCCTGGAATCAGCCCCAGCATTTT. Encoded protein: CASSAESSWNQPQHF.

CDR3 region: CASRAGTSGYNEQFF. The CDR3 DNA reads as TGCGCCAGCAGGGCCGGGACTAGCGGCTACAATGAGCAGTTCTTC. This chain connects TRBV10-2 to TRBJ2-1; TRBD2 aligns across 11 bases. The V segment lost 6 bases and the J segment 3 bases; nucleotides outside the gene matches: 4. The CDR3 runs to 15 residues. Germline CDR1 WSHSY, CDR2 SAAADI.

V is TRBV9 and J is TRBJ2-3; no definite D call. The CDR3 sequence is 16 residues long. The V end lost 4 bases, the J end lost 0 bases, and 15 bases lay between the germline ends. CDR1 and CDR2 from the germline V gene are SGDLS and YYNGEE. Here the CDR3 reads CASSLYGQTSTDTQYF. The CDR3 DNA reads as TGTGCCAGCAGCCTTTATGGGCAGACTAGCACAGATACGCAGTATTTT.

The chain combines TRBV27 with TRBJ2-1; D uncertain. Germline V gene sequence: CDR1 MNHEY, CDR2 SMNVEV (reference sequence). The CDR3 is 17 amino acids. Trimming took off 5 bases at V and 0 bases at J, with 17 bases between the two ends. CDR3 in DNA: TGTGCCAGCAGTCCGTTGCTTCTACCCAGCTCCTACAATGAGCAGTTCTTC. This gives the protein CASSPLLLPSSYNEQFF.

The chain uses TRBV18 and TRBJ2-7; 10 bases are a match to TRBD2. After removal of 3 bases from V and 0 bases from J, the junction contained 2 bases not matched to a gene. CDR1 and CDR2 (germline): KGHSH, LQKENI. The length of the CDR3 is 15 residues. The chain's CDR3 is CASSPGLAASYEQYF. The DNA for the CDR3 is TGTGCCAGCTCACCTGGACTAGCGGCCTCCTACGAGCAGTACTTC.